A selection of T cell receptor beta chains follows, all from one sample in a study of blood T cell repertoires in COVID-19. Profiling relied on immunoSEQ multiplex PCR, and the TCRdb table lists in-frame clones only, not all of them. The repertoire holds approximately 82,000 clones, roughly 80% seen once, with just over 35% in the top ten. The specimen sequenced was peripheral blood. The receptors originated from a woman aged 70 to 79 with acute or convalescent COVID-19. CDR3s include the opening cysteine and the closing phenylalanine or tryptophan. A D gene is named only where the DNA matches it firmly. Clone size is shown for a subset of rows, as once, few, many or a class of expanded clone.

clone size	V gene	J gene	D gene	CDR3 length	CDR3 protein	CDR3 DNA
-	TRBV30	TRBJ2-3	TRBD2	16	CAWSVGLAEGGDTQYF	TGTGCCTGGAGTGTTGGACTAGCGGAAGGGGGGGATACGCAGTATTTT
few	TRBV3-1/TRBV3-2	TRBJ1-1	-	13	CASRPGTSTEAFF	TGTGCCAGCCGCCCCGGGACTTCCACTGAAGCTTTCTTT
-	TRBV6-5	TRBJ2-5	TRBD1	14	CASSRTGVLETQYF	TGTGCCAGCAGTCGAACAGGGGTCTTGGAGACCCAGTACTTC
-	TRBV28	TRBJ1-2	TRBD1	12	CASRQGVYGYTF	TGTGCCAGCAGGCAGGGGGTCTATGGCTACACCTTC
-	TRBV3-1/TRBV3-2	TRBJ1-2	-	13	CASSQQGNGGYTF	TGTGCCAGCAGCCAACAGGGCAACGGGGGCTACACCTTC
-	TRBV5-1	TRBJ1-4	TRBD1	14	CASSQGTENEKLFF	TGCGCCAGCAGCCAAGGGACAGAAAATGAAAAACTGTTTTTT
few	TRBV5-5	TRBJ2-7	-	14	CASSLRISTGEQYF	TGTGCCAGCAGCTTAAGAATCTCCACCGGCGAGCAGTACTTC
-	TRBV6-6	TRBJ2-1	TRBD2	15	CASSTSGRAINEQFF	TGTGCCAGCAGTACTAGCGGGAGGGCCATCAATGAGCAGTTCTTC
few	TRBV5-1	TRBJ1-1	-	17	CASSPGIVLGANTEAFF	TGCGCCAGCAGCCCGGGTATTGTCCTCGGCGCGAACACTGAAGCTTTCTTT
once	TRBV18	TRBJ2-1	TRBD2	14	CASSPVSGDNEQFF	TGTGCCAGCTCGCCGGTCAGCGGGGACAATGAGCAGTTCTTC
few	TRBV18	TRBJ2-1	-	14	CASRGLAAQDEQFF	TGTGCCAGCCGGGGACTGGCCGCGCAAGATGAGCAGTTCTTC
-	TRBV2	TRBJ2-5	-	11	CASSLQETQYF	TGTGCCAGCAGCCTTCAAGAGACCCAGTACTTC
-	TRBV28	TRBJ1-5	-	18	CASSFGNPLSLSGQPQHF	TGTGCCAGCAGTTTCGGAAACCCACTCTCCCTCTCGGGGCAGCCCCAGCATTTT
-	TRBV6-7	TRBJ2-2	-	16	CASKRLLAPNTGELFF	TGTGCCAGCAAACGCTTATTGGCCCCTAACACCGGGGAGCTGTTTTTT
-	TRBV19	TRBJ1-1	-	16	CASTDRGLSSGTEAFF	TGTGCCAGTACTGATCGGGGACTATCTTCTGGGACTGAAGCTTTCTTT
-	TRBV5-1	TRBJ1-1	TRBD1	14	CASSAGQGGTEAFF	TGCGCCAGCAGCGCCGGACAGGGTGGCACTGAAGCTTTCTTT
-	TRBV5-5	TRBJ2-1	-	16	CASSFIASGSDNEQFF	TGTGCCAGCAGCTTTATAGCGAGCGGGTCTGACAATGAGCAGTTCTTC
-	TRBV3-1/TRBV3-2	TRBJ2-1	TRBD2	17	CASTRYTLAGGWNEQFF	TGTGCCAGCACCCGATACACCTTAGCGGGAGGATGGAATGAGCAGTTCTTC
-	TRBV5-1	TRBJ2-3	-	16	CASSLGRPRPTDTQYF	TGCGCCAGCAGCTTGGGACGACCGAGGCCCACAGATACGCAGTATTTT
-	TRBV19	TRBJ1-2	-	14	CASKVTGGNYGYTF	TGTGCCAGTAAGGTGACAGGAGGTAACTATGGCTACACCTTC
-	TRBV4-1	TRBJ1-5	-	15	CASSQDGSQNQPQHF	TGCGCCAGCAGCCAAGATGGTTCACAGAATCAGCCCCAGCATTTT
-	TRBV3-1/TRBV3-2	TRBJ2-2	-	14	CASSQTSGAGELFF	TGTGCCAGCAGCCAGACCTCGGGTGCCGGGGAGCTGTTTTTT
once	TRBV6-5	TRBJ2-7	-	13	CASMGRQTYEQYF	TGTGCCAGCATGGGGCGGCAAACCTACGAGCAGTACTTC
once	TRBV15	TRBJ1-2	-	17	CATSRAFKQAGNYGYTF	TGTGCCACCAGCAGAGCCTTTAAACAGGCGGGGAACTATGGCTACACCTTC
-	TRBV5-1	TRBJ2-1	TRBD2	17	CASSRGLAGDTFNEQFF	TGCGCCAGCAGCCGGGGACTAGCGGGAGACACATTCAATGAGCAGTTCTTC
-	TRBV2	TRBJ1-4	-	14	CASSEALQGEKLFF	TGTGCCAGCAGTGAAGCGCTTCAGGGTGAAAAACTGTTTTTT
-	TRBV9	TRBJ1-2	TRBD1	14	CASSNSGGDYGYTF	TGTGCCAGCAGCAATTCAGGGGGCGACTATGGCTACACCTTC
-	TRBV9	TRBJ2-5	TRBD2	16	CASSVGLAGVTETQYF	TGTGCCAGCAGCGTGGGACTAGCGGGAGTGACAGAGACCCAGTACTTC
-	TRBV6-5	TRBJ1-1	-	14	CASKTGLSNTEAFF	TGTGCCAGCAAAACCGGGTTATCGAACACTGAAGCTTTCTTT
-	TRBV5-1	TRBJ2-5	-	15	CASSSNLVPGETQYF	TGCGCCAGCAGCTCGAATCTAGTCCCGGGGGAGACCCAGTACTTC
once	TRBV11-3	TRBJ2-7	-	15	CASSLEVTITYEQYF	TGTGCCAGCAGCTTAGAGGTGACTATAACCTACGAGCAGTACTTC
once	TRBV3-1/TRBV3-2	TRBJ1-1	TRBD1	14	CASSLGQSNTEAFF	TGTGCCAGCAGCCTGGGACAGTCGAACACTGAAGCTTTCTTT
-	TRBV5-1	TRBJ2-7	-	14	CASSLGGEIYEQYF	TGCGCCAGCAGCTTGGGCGGAGAAATCTACGAGCAGTACTTC
-	TRBV5-1	TRBJ2-7	-	13	CASSNGGVYEQYF	TGCGCCAGCAGCAACGGTGGAGTTTACGAGCAGTACTTC
-	TRBV28	TRBJ1-1	TRBD1	18	CASSRRWDSFFMNTEAFF	TGTGCCAGCAGCCGAAGATGGGACAGTTTTTTTATGAACACTGAAGCTTTCTTT
-	TRBV7-2	TRBJ2-7	TRBD2	17	CASSSHWTSGSKGEQYF	TGTGCCAGCAGCTCCCACTGGACTAGCGGGAGCAAAGGCGAGCAGTACTTC
-	TRBV6-4	TRBJ1-6	-	15	CASSGGSSYNSPLHF	TGTGCCAGCAGCGGGGGAAGCTCCTATAATTCACCCCTCCACTTT
-	TRBV18	TRBJ2-3	-	15	CASSPRDMSTDTQYF	TGTGCCAGCTCACCACGGGACATGAGCACAGATACGCAGTATTTT
-	TRBV6-5	TRBJ2-6	-	14	CASSSASGANVLTF	TGTGCCAGCAGCTCCGCGTCTGGGGCCAACGTCCTGACTTTC
-	TRBV30	TRBJ2-7	-	13	CAWSVDRLYEQYF	TGTGCCTGGAGTGTCGACAGACTCTACGAGCAGTACTTC
-	TRBV19	TRBJ2-2	TRBD1	20	CASSNNRRTGVVGYTGELFF	TGTGCCAGTAGTAACAACCGACGGACAGGGGTCGTAGGGTACACCGGGGAGCTGTTTTTT
-	TRBV6-1	TRBJ1-3	-	15	CASSDGLGSGNTIYF	TGTGCCAGCAGTGATGGCCTAGGCTCTGGAAACACCATATATTTT
-	TRBV24-1	TRBJ1-4	-	14	CATGTSVGGEKLFF	TGTGCCACCGGCACCTCGGTGGGGGGTGAAAAACTGTTTTTT
-	TRBV5-4	TRBJ2-4	TRBD1	14	CASSSRQGADIQYF	TGTGCCAGCAGCTCGCGACAGGGAGCGGACATTCAGTACTTC
-	TRBV6-1	TRBJ2-7	TRBD2	15	CASSDISGGVYEQYF	TGTGCCAGCAGTGATATTAGCGGGGGGGTTTACGAGCAGTACTTC
-	TRBV5-1	TRBJ2-1	-	12	CASSLAGNEQFF	TGCGCCAGCAGCTTGGCCGGTAATGAGCAGTTCTTC
-	TRBV4-2	TRBJ2-2	-	14	CASSQGAVGGELFF	TGTGCCAGCAGCCAAGGCGCTGTTGGCGGGGAGCTGTTTTTT
-	TRBV5-5	TRBJ1-4	TRBD1	14	CASSPGQHNEKLFF	TGTGCCAGCAGCCCGGGACAGCATAATGAAAAACTGTTTTTT